This T cell receptor beta chain was captured by sequencing in a study of shared clonotypes between healthy human individuals. Study-wide findings and caveats: Generally, naive subsets came out with larger estimated richness than memory subsets.

On this clone: The antigen is undetermined.

From germline, CDR1 is MDHEN and CDR2 SYDVKM. This CDR3 has 18 residues. The ends were cut back, 3 bases at V and 0 bases at J, with 18 bases in the middle. Within Nashville, Tennessee resided all donors, each a Caucasian adult. A CD45RA+ naive subset and a CD45RA-negative memory subset were split from CD4+ cells. Produced via immunoSEQ multiplex PCR; TCRdb's table is partial and in-frame only. The sample shows some 500,000 clones, around 96% of them seen only once. This TCR derives from a woman in her thirties in good health. This chain connects TRBV28 to TRBJ1-5, with D tentatively TRBD1 (5 bases). The sequenced material came from naive CD4+ T cells sorted from blood. Subset in this sample: CD45RA+ positively selected. The CDR3, as DNA: TGTGCCAGCAGTTTCCCAAGACCAGACAGAGATAGCAATCAGCCCCAGCATTTT. It is translated as CASSFPRPDRDSNQPQHF. The variable domain in full, with the rest retrieved from reference TRBV28 and TRBJ1-5, is DVKVTQSSRYLVKRTGEKVFLECVQDMDHENMFWYRQDPGLGLRLIYFSYDVKMKEKGDIPEGYSVSREKKERFSLILESASTNQTSMYLCASSFPRPDRDSNQPQHFGDGTRLSIL.